This T cell receptor (beta chain) was captured in a study of T cell repertoires in ileal Crohn's disease. The germline V gene has CDR1 GTSNPN and CDR2 SVGIG (reference sequence). CDR3 size: 13 residues. Trimming removed 5 bases from V and 3 bases from J, with 11 bases in between. The table came from immunoSEQ multiplex PCR; TCRdb's copy has only in-frame clones and leaves some out. Among 25,000 to 30,000 clones listed, around three quarters were seen once. This sequence originates from an adult with Crohn's disease. Sequences were obtained from ileal tissue. The chain joins TRBV30 to TRBJ1-5; D remains ambiguous. The CDR3 DNA follows: TGTGCCTGGGGCGGGCAAATCAATCAGCCCCAGCATTTT. It yields the protein CAWGGQINQPQHF.